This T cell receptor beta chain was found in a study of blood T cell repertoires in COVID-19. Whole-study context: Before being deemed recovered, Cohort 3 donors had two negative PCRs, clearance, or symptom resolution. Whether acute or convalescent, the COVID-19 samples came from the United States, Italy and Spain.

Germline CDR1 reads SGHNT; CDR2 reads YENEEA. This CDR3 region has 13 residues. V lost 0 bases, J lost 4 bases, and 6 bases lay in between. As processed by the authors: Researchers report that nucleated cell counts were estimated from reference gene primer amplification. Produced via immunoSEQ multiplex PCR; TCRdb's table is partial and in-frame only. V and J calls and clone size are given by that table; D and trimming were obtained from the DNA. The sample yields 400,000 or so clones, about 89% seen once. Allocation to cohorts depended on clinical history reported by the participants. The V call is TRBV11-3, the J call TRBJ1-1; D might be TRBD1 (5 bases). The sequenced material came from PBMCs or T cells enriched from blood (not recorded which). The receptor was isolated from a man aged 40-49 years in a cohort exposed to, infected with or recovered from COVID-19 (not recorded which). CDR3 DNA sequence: TGTGCCAGCAGCTTAGAGCAGGGCACTGAAGCTTTCTTT. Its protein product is CASSLEQGTEAFF.